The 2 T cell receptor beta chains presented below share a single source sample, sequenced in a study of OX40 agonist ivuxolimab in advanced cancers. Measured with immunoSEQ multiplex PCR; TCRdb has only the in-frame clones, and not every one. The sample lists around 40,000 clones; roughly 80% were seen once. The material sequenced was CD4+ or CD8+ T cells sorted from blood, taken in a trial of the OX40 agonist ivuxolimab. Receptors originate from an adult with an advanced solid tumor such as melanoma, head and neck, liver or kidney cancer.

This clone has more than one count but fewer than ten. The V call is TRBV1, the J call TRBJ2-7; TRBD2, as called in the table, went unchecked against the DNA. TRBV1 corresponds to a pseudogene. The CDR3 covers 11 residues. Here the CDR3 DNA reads TGCACCAGCAGCCAAGGGCGGGTGCGGTACTTC. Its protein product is CTSSQGRVRYF.

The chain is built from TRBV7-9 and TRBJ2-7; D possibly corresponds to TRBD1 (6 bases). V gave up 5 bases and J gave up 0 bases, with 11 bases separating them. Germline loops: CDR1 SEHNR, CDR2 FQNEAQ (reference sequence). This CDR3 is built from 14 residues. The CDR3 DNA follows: TGTGCCAGCAGCCCCGACAGGAGCTCCTACGAGCAGTACTTC. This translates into CASSPDRSSYEQYF.